A selection of T cell receptor beta chains follows, all from one sample in a study of tumor-infiltrating lymphocytes in primary liver carcinoma. Each CDR3 protein gets one entry after TCRdb re-called the multiplex PCR reads with MiXCR. The repertoire holds about 96,000 distinct CDR3 sequences, with 68% as singletons. The sample comprised tumor-adjacent normal liver tissue. These receptors were collected from a man between 40 and 49 years old with primary liver carcinoma and hepatitis B virus infection. CDR3s include the opening cysteine and the closing phenylalanine or tryptophan. A D gene is named only where the DNA matches it firmly. Not every row has a clone size; where given, it reads once, few, many or a size class.

>NA|TRBD1|TRBJ2-3|TRBV6-1
CTTRTGQDTDTQYF
TGTACCACTCGGACGGGACAGGACACAGATACGCAGTATTTT
>NA|NA|TRBJ2-2|TRBV11-1
CASSLAPVISNTGELFF
TGTGCCAGCAGCTTAGCGCCAGTGATTTCGAACACCGGGGAACTGTTTTTT
>NA|NA|TRBJ1-1|TRBV4-1
CASSQLKGGDTEAIF
TGCGCCAGCAGTCAACTCAAGGGGGGTGACACTGAAGCCATCTTT
>NA|NA|TRBJ1-1|TRBV29-1
CSGDGRGATEAFF
TGCAGCGGTGACGGTCGGGGGGCCACTGAAGCTTTCTTT
>many|TRBD2|TRBJ2-7|TRBV4-2
CASSQDSGSGGSYEQYF
TGTGCCAGCAGCCAAGATAGTGGTAGCGGGGGGTCCTACGAGCAGTACTTC
>NA|NA|TRBJ1-1|TRBV11-2
CVGSPDSTEAFF
TGTGTCGGCAGTCCAGACAGCACTGAAGCTTTCTTT
>NA|TRBD1|TRBJ2-7|TRBV6-1
CACSEGVPGQGGWSSYEQYF
TGTGCCTGCAGTGAAGGGGTTCCGGGACAGGGAGGATGGAGCTCCTACGAGCAATACTTC
>many|NA|TRBJ2-1|TRBV6-1
CATGRDTAYNEQFF
TGTGCCACGGGCCGGGACACCGCTTACAATGAGCAGTTCTTC
>NA|NA|TRBJ2-3|TRBV29-1
CRLAGEGDTQYF
TGCAGGCTTGCAGGTGAAGGGGATACGCAGTATTTT
>many|TRBD2|TRBJ2-7|TRBV4-1
CASSLGPSGGLEQYF
TGCGCCAGCAGCCTGGGTCCTAGCGGGGGCCTCGAGCAGTACTTC
>many|NA|TRBJ2-2|TRBV14
CASSPAWTGELFF
TGTGCCAGCAGCCCGGCATGGACCGGGGAGCTGTTTTTT
>NA|TRBD2|TRBJ2-1|TRBV4-1
CANSQEWLAGGSFNEQFF
TGCGCCAACAGCCAAGAATGGTTGGCGGGAGGCTCCTTCAATGAGCAGTTCTTC
>few|NA|TRBJ2-3|TRBV11-2
CASSLAPTGTDTQYF
TGTGCCAGCAGTTTAGCCCCGACTGGCACAGATACGCAGTATTTT
>once|NA|TRBJ1-6|TRBV4-1
CASSLDQHSSYKSPLHF
TGCGCCAGCAGCCTGGACCAACACAGCTCCTATAAATCACCCCTCCACTTT
>NA|NA|TRBJ2-1|TRBV11-2
CAIGQDQPSYNEQFF
TGCGCTATCGGGCAAGACCAGCCATCCTACAATGAGCAGTTCTTC
>NA|NA|TRBJ2-7|TRBV28
CATRDSIWGGEQYF
TGTGCCACCCGGGACAGCATCTGGGGAGGAGAGCAGTACTTC
>once|NA|TRBJ1-6|TRBV11-2
CASSSWRGTTNSPLQF
TGTGCCAGCAGCTCATGGAGGGGGACCACTAATTCACCCCTCCAGTTT
>NA|TRBD1|TRBJ2-1|TRBV29-1
CSFQGESAPVNEQLF
TGCAGCTTCCAGGGGGAGAGCGCTCCCGTAAATGAGCAGTTATTC
>NA|NA|TRBJ2-4|TRBV11-2
CASRGAAALNIQYF
TGTGCCAGCAGAGGGGCAGCGGCTCTCAACATTCAGTACTTC
>many|NA|TRBJ2-3|TRBV11-2
CASSLRDRSYTQYF
TGTGCCAGCAGCTTACGGGACCGCTCCTATACGCAGTATTTT
>NA|NA|TRBJ2-1|TRBV11-2
CSSSLSSGRDVLTDEQFF
TGTTCCAGCAGCTTAAGCTCTGGCAGGGATGTCCTCACAGATGAGCAGTTCTTC
>many|TRBD2|TRBJ2-5|TRBV12-3/TRBV12-4
CASSLGEGETQYF
TGTGCCAGCAGTTTAGGGGAGGGGGAGACCCAGTACTTC
>many|NA|TRBJ1-1|TRBV28
CASSYRGSGGTEAFF
TGTGCCAGCAGTTACCGTGGCAGTGGGGGCACTGAAGCTTTCTTT
>NA|NA|TRBJ1-1|TRBV28
CASSSGVTEAFF
TGTGCCAGCAGTTCCGGAGTCACTGAAGCTTTCTTT
>NA|NA|TRBJ1-3|TRBV6-5
CASSYSRFGNTIYF
TGTGCCAGCAGTTACAGTCGTTTTGGAAACACCATATATTTT
>many|TRBD1|TRBJ2-7|TRBV6-1
CASSETGTGGGYEQYF
TGTGCCAGCAGTGAAACCGGGACAGGGGGCGGCTACGAGCAGTACTTC
>NA|NA|TRBJ2-3|TRBV10-3
CAISESPGPDTQYF
TGTGCCATCAGTGAGTCACCAGGGCCAGATACGCAGTATTTT
>NA|NA|TRBJ2-3|TRBV12-3/TRBV12-4
CASSLWGRRGTDTQFF
TGTGCCAGCAGTTTATGGGGGCGGCGGGGTACAGATACGCAGTTTTTT
>NA|NA|TRBJ2-7|TRBV11-2
CASSLGPSLSLSYEQYF
TGTGCCAGCAGCTTAGGCCCATCTTTGTCCCTCTCCTACGAGCAGTACTTC
>many|NA|TRBJ2-1|TRBV6-1
CASRGGDVSYNEQFF
TGTGCCAGCAGGGGCGGGGACGTCTCCTACAATGAGCAGTTCTTC
>few|NA|TRBJ1-4|TRBV5-8
CASSLGGEKLFF
TGTGCCAGCAGCTTGGGAGGTGAAAAACTGTTTTTT
>many|NA|TRBJ2-3|TRBV24-1
CATGVSSGEYF
TGTGCCACCGGGGTCTCCTCCGGGGAGTATTTT
>few|NA|TRBJ2-7|TRBV24-1
CATSDSGQFEQYF
TGTGCCACCAGTGACAGTGGACAGTTCGAGCAGTACTTC
>few|TRBD2|TRBJ2-1|TRBV6-2/TRBV6-3
CTSSSFSGRGENEQFF
TGTACCAGCAGTTCCTTTAGCGGGAGAGGGGAGAATGAGCAGTTCTTC
>once|NA|TRBJ2-7|TRBV6-1
CASSVLAHRGDEQYF
TGTGCCAGCAGTGTATTGGCGCACCGGGGTGACGAGCAGTACTTC
>NA|NA|TRBJ1-2|TRBV6-5
CASSYSLGSPNYGYTF
TGTGCCAGCAGTTACTCTTTGGGCAGCCCTAACTATGGCTACACCTTC
>NA|NA|TRBJ1-5|TRBV6-5
CASSYTYDSDQPQHF
TGTGCCAGCAGTTATACATACGATAGCGATCAGCCCCAGCATTTT
>NA|NA|TRBJ2-3|TRBV7-9
CASTLADTQYF
TGTGCCAGCACCCTGGCGGATACGCAGTATTTT
>NA|NA|TRBJ1-1|TRBV4-1
CASNQLRGSDTEAFF
TGCGCCAGCAACCAACTTAGGGGGAGTGACACTGAAGCTTTCTTT